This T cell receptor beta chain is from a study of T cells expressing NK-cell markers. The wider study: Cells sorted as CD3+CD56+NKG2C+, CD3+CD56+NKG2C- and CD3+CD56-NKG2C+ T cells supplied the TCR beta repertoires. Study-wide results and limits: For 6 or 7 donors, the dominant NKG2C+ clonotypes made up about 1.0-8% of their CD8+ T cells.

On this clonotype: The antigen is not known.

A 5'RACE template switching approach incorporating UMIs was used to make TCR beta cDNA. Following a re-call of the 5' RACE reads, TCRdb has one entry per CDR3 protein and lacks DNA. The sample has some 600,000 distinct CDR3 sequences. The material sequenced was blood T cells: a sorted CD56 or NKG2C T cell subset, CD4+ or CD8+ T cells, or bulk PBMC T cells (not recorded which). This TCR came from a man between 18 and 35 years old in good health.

This CDR3 reads CATTTPGLNTQYF. This rearrangement joins TRBV24-1 to TRBJ2-3; the TRBD1 assignment by TCRdb is unverifiable without DNA. The CDR3 length is 13 residues. Germline CDR1 KGHDR, CDR2 SFDVKD.